This is a list of T cell receptor beta chains from one sample in a study of T cell responses to AZD1222 COVID-19 vaccine. The repertoire was sequenced with immunoSEQ multiplex PCR; TCRdb's copy has only in-frame clones and lacks some. The sample records 100,000 to 150,000 clones, over 75% being singletons. The specimen comprised peripheral blood, sampled on day 0 of AZD1222 vaccination. These TCRs come from an adult in good health. Both conserved end residues are part of each CDR3. Fields, in order: J gene, D gene, clone size, CDR3 length, V gene, CDR3 protein, CDR3 DNA. D genes are given only for firm matches. Clone size is shown for a subset of rows, as once, few, many or a class of expanded clone.

j_call: TRBJ2-7; d_call: NA; clone_size: NA; cdr3_length: 16; v_call: TRBV18; cdr3_aa: CASSPGGILQGSEQYF; cdr3_nt: TGTGCCAGCTCACCGGGAGGGATTTTACAGGGGAGCGAGCAGTACTTC
j_call: TRBJ1-5; d_call: NA; clone_size: NA; cdr3_length: 14; v_call: TRBV10-3; cdr3_aa: CAISEKGDNQPQHF; cdr3_nt: TGTGCCATCAGTGAGAAAGGGGACAATCAGCCCCAGCATTTT
j_call: TRBJ1-5; d_call: NA; clone_size: NA; cdr3_length: 13; v_call: TRBV6-5; cdr3_aa: CASRQVTNQPQHF; cdr3_nt: TGTGCCAGCAGACAGGTGACCAATCAGCCCCAGCATTTT
j_call: TRBJ1-2; d_call: NA; clone_size: NA; cdr3_length: 15; v_call: TRBV9; cdr3_aa: CASSTMGGSVYGYTF; cdr3_nt: TGTGCCAGCAGCACAATGGGAGGTTCTGTCTATGGCTACACCTTC
j_call: TRBJ1-1; d_call: NA; clone_size: once; cdr3_length: 12; v_call: TRBV29-1; cdr3_aa: CSARRGNTEAFF; cdr3_nt: TGCAGCGCCCGACGGGGGAACACTGAAGCTTTCTTT
j_call: TRBJ2-6; d_call: TRBD1; clone_size: NA; cdr3_length: 16; v_call: TRBV19; cdr3_aa: CASSGGTGAGANVLTF; cdr3_nt: TGTGCCAGTAGTGGAGGGACAGGGGCTGGGGCCAACGTCCTGACTTTC
j_call: TRBJ1-2; d_call: TRBD1; clone_size: once; cdr3_length: 13; v_call: TRBV29-1; cdr3_aa: CSVKGQSNYGYTF; cdr3_nt: TGCAGCGTTAAGGGACAGAGTAACTATGGCTACACCTTC
j_call: TRBJ1-6; d_call: TRBD1; clone_size: NA; cdr3_length: 15; v_call: TRBV3-1/TRBV3-2; cdr3_aa: CASSPGQGWDSPLHF; cdr3_nt: TGTGCCAGCAGCCCCGGACAGGGTTGGGATTCACCCCTCCACTTT
j_call: TRBJ2-5; d_call: NA; clone_size: NA; cdr3_length: 16; v_call: TRBV6-5; cdr3_aa: CASSYPGTSQGETQYF; cdr3_nt: TGTGCCAGCAGTTATCCGGGGACTTCCCAAGGGGAGACCCAGTACTTC
j_call: TRBJ2-2; d_call: NA; clone_size: NA; cdr3_length: 14; v_call: TRBV5-6; cdr3_aa: CASSLGLAPGELFF; cdr3_nt: TGTGCCAGCAGCTTGGGGCTAGCCCCCGGGGAGCTGTTTTTT
j_call: TRBJ2-5; d_call: NA; clone_size: NA; cdr3_length: 15; v_call: TRBV2; cdr3_aa: CASSPVTGWGETQYF; cdr3_nt: TGTGCCAGCTCCCCAGTTACAGGGTGGGGGGAGACCCAGTACTTC
j_call: TRBJ2-3; d_call: NA; clone_size: NA; cdr3_length: 15; v_call: TRBV5-1; cdr3_aa: CASSLFVGGPDTQYF; cdr3_nt: TGCGCCAGCAGCTTGTTCGTGGGGGGCCCAGATACGCAGTATTTT
j_call: TRBJ1-4; d_call: NA; clone_size: NA; cdr3_length: 14; v_call: TRBV2; cdr3_aa: CASNREATNEKLFF; cdr3_nt: TGTGCCAGCAACAGGGAAGCAACTAATGAAAAACTGTTTTTT